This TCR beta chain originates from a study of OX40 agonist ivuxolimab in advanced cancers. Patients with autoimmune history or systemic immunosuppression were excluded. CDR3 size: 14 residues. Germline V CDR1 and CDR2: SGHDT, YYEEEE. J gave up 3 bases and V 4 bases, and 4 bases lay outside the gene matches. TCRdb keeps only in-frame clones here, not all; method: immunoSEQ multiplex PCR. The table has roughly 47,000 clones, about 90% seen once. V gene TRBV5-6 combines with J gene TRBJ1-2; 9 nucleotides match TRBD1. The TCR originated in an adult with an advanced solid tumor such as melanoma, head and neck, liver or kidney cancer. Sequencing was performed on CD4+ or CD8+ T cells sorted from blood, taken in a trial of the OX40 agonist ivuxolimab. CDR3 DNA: TGTGCCAGCAGCCTGGGGACAGGGCACTATGGCTACACCTTC. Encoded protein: CASSLGTGHYGYTF.